The clone carrying this T cell receptor beta chain was observed once. What it binds is not known. Trimming took 6 bases from V and 3 from J; bases not matched to a gene: 7. This CDR3 has 15 amino acids. Germline assignment: CDR1 LNHDA and CDR2 SQIVND (reference sequence). The data are from a study of Ad26.COV2.S vaccination and SARS-CoV-2 variants. General observations from the study: Spike-specific TCR breadth was greater in vaccine than placebo recipients.

Profiled with immunoSEQ multiplex PCR; TCRdb holds only in-frame clones, not every one. In the table there are 350,000 to 450,000 clones, about 91% of which are singletons. The sample consisted of peripheral blood, taken after recovery from COVID-19. This receptor was taken from a human donor who had recovered from COVID-19. The gene calls are TRBV19 and TRBJ2-5, with TRBD2 matching over 10 bases. CDR3 DNA sequence: TGTGCCAGTAGCTTTAGCGGGGGGCGAAAAGAGACCCAGTACTTC. Protein product: CASSFSGGRKETQYF.